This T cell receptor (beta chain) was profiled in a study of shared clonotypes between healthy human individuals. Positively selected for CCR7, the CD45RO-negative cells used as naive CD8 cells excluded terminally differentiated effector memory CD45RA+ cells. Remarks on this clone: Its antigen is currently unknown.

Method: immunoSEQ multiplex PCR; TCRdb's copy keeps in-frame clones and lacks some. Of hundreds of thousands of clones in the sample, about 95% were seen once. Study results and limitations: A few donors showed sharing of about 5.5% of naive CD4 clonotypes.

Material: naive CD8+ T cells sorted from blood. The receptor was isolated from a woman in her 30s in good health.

The CDR3 reads CASSFRLAGFNEQFF. CDR3 sequence (DNA): TGTGCCAGCAGTTTCCGACTAGCGGGATTCAATGAGCAGTTCTTC. V is TRBV6-5 and J is TRBJ2-1; 11 nucleotides line up with TRBD2. The CDR3 spans 15 residues. V lost 4 bases to trimming and J lost 6 bases; unmatched junction nucleotides: 5. Germline V gene data show CDR1 as MNHEY and CDR2 as SVGAGI.